The text below deals with one T cell receptor (beta chain). The data belong to a study of T cell changes during pregnancy in multiple sclerosis. This table comes from immunoSEQ multiplex PCR, and its TCRdb copy is limited to in-frame clones, with some not included. Here the sample spans approximately 80,000 clones, over 90% being singletons. This sample comprised peripheral blood, obtained in the third trimester of pregnancy. The clonotype comes from a female donor with multiple sclerosis, enrolled in a pregnancy study.

CDR3 coding DNA: TGCGCCAGCAGCTTGTCGGGCAGGGGGGAGAGGTGGTTGGTGGGCACTGAAGCTTTCTTT. It codes for CASSLSGRGERWLVGTEAFF. The V call is TRBV5-1, the J call TRBJ1-1; 7 bases fit TRBD1. Germline V gene data show CDR1 as SGHRS and CDR2 as YFSETQ. The CDR3 extends over 20 amino acids. V was clipped by 1 base and J by 4 bases; unmatched bases: 22.